A selection of T cell receptor beta chains follows, all from one sample in a study of early T cells in non-severe SARS-CoV-2 infection. TCRdb independently ran MiXCR on the 5' RACE reads; one entry per CDR3 protein. Here the sample spans 65,000 to 85,000 distinct CDR3 sequences, roughly 10% being singletons. Sequences were derived from whole blood, sampled at baseline. The origin of the receptors is an adult who was a healthcare worker with PCR-confirmed SARS-CoV-2 infection or an uninfected control (not recorded which). CDR3s include the opening cysteine and the closing phenylalanine or tryptophan. The D gene is left open where the match is weak. The listing skips clone size in some rows; elsewhere it reads once, few, many or a size class.

CDR3 length,J gene,D gene,clone size,V gene,CDR3 DNA,CDR3 protein
14,TRBJ1-2,TRBD1,few,TRBV3-1,TGTGCCAGCAGCCAAGATGGGACAGCCTTCGGCTACACCTTC,CASSQDGTAFGYTF
15,TRBJ2-1,TRBD2,many,TRBV4-2,TGTGCCAGCAGCCAAGAGCGGGAGGCCTACAATGAGCAGTTCTTC,CASSQEREAYNEQFF
15,TRBJ2-1,.,many,TRBV7-9,TGTGCCAGCAGCCAACTAGAGTTCCGGTCCCATGAGCAGTTCTTC,CASSQLEFRSHEQFF
16,TRBJ2-3,TRBD1,few,TRBV5-1,TGCGCCAGCACCGCTATACAAGACAGGGGTGCAGATACGCAGTATTTT,CASTAIQDRGADTQYF
13,TRBJ1-2,.,.,TRBV29-1,TGCAGCGTACTAGTAGGGGTCGGCTATGGCTACACCTTC,CSVLVGVGYGYTF
14,TRBJ2-7,TRBD1,many,TRBV11-2,TGTGCCAGCAGAATGGGACAGGGGGACGACGAGCAGTACTTC,CASRMGQGDDEQYF
14,TRBJ2-5,TRBD1,.,TRBV10-3,TGTGCCACCAGATGGGGACAGTCTCAAGAGACCCAGTACTTC,CATRWGQSQETQYF
11,TRBJ2-7,.,.,TRBV29-1,TGCAGCGTTTCTGACTCCTACGAGCAGTACTTC,CSVSDSYEQYF
21,TRBJ2-2,TRBD2,.,TRBV4-2,TGTGCCAGCAGCCAAGGTCGGGGACTAGCGGGACCCAGAGAATCCACCGGGGAGCTGTTTTTT,CASSQGRGLAGPRESTGELFF
16,TRBJ1-6,.,.,TRBV28,TGTGCCAGCAGTTTGCTGAGGATAACCTATAATTCACCCCTCCACTTT,CASSLLRITYNSPLHF
12,TRBJ1-5,.,.,TRBV29-1,TGCAGCGTTGCAAATAGCAATCAGCCCCAGCATTTT,CSVANSNQPQHF
14,TRBJ2-4,.,.,TRBV4-2,TGTGCCAGCAGCCAAGTAGACAGCAGGAACATTCAGTACTTC,CASSQVDSRNIQYF
12,TRBJ1-5,.,many,TRBV20-1,TGCAGTGCTAAAGGTGGGGATCAGCCCCAGCATTTT,CSAKGGDQPQHF
16,TRBJ2-3,TRBD2,.,TRBV18,TGTGCCAGCTCACCAATTCCTAGCGGGGGCACAGATACGCAGTATTTT,CASSPIPSGGTDTQYF
16,TRBJ2-3,TRBD1,many,TRBV7-6,TGTGCCAGCAGCTTAGCCGGACAGGGTGTCACAGATACGCAGTATTTT,CASSLAGQGVTDTQYF
15,TRBJ2-7,TRBD1,.,TRBV7-2,TGTGCCAGCAGCAACAGGGGGCGCGATTACTACGAGCAGTACTTC,CASSNRGRDYYEQYF
15,TRBJ1-4,.,.,TRBV27,TGTGCCAGCAGTTTAAGGAGATTAACTAATGAAAAACTGTTTTTT,CASSLRRLTNEKLFF
15,TRBJ1-4,.,.,TRBV5-1,TGCGCCAGCAGCTCCTACCAGGGCGAAAATGAAAAACTGTTTTTT,CASSSYQGENEKLFF
17,TRBJ2-3,TRBD2,many,TRBV12-3/TRBV12-4,TGTGCCAGCAGTCCACCCCCTAGCGGCCACAGCACAGATACGCAGTATTTT,CASSPPPSGHSTDTQYF
15,TRBJ2-7,.,once,TRBV6-5,TGTGCCAGCAGCCTCAGTCCTACCCAATCCTACGAGCAGTACTTC,CASSLSPTQSYEQYF
17,TRBJ1-3,.,.,TRBV30,TGTGCCTGGAGCCTATCCCGGCCAAGCAGGGGTGGAAACACCATATATTTT,CAWSLSRPSRGGNTIYF
14,TRBJ1-1,.,.,TRBV11-1,TGTGCCAGCAGCGGACGGACGGTGAACACTGAAGCTTTCTTT,CASSGRTVNTEAFF
19,TRBJ1-3,TRBD1,few,TRBV10-3,TGTGCCATCAGTGAAGGGGTCGGACAGGGGGCCGCCGGCGGAAACACCATATATTTT,CAISEGVGQGAAGGNTIYF
15,TRBJ2-7,TRBD2,many,TRBV6-5,TGTGCCAGCAGTTACTCAGCGGGACTCACCTACGAGCAGTACTTC,CASSYSAGLTYEQYF
16,TRBJ2-3,TRBD2,.,TRBV7-8,TGTGCCAGCAGCCCAAACCAGCGGGAATTCACAGATACGCAGTATTTT,CASSPNQREFTDTQYF
13,TRBJ2-1,.,.,TRBV5-1,TGCGCCAGCAGTGTGTACTCCTACCATGAGCAGTTCTTC,CASSVYSYHEQFF
12,TRBJ1-2,TRBD1,many,TRBV6-6,TGTGCCAGCAGTCGCGGGACAGATGGCTACACCTTC,CASSRGTDGYTF
13,TRBJ2-1,TRBD2,few,TRBV9,TGTGCCAGCACCGGGACTAGCGGTAATGAGCAGTTCTTC,CASTGTSGNEQFF
15,TRBJ2-3,.,.,TRBV20-1,TGCAGTGCATTACTAGCAGTCCCTAGCACAGATACGCAGTATTTT,CSALLAVPSTDTQYF